This T cell receptor (beta chain) was identified during a study of graft-versus-host responses after intestinal transplantation. Across the study: All of the recipients had induction that used anti-thymocyte globulin, then tacrolimus and steroids for about 3 years. Findings of the study overall: GvH clonotypes were identified within recipient marrow, with a subset emerging first in ileum or blood.

TCRdb's table, derived via immunoSEQ multiplex PCR, lists solely in-frame clones and lacks some. Of about 96,000 clones in the sample, around 90% were seen once. This clone was recorded once. Its specificity is unknown. This CDR3 spans 13 amino acids. Trimming cost V 5 bases and J 4 bases; bases outside gene matches: 3. CDR1 is MNHEY, CDR2 SVGAGI, per germline. The chain joins TRBV6-5 to TRBJ1-1; 8 positions match TRBD1. The receptor was derived from a human donor who received an intestinal transplant. Sequencing used unstimulated CD4+ T cells sorted from spleen or lymph node cells, obtained before intestinal transplant. The chain's CDR3 is CASSDRGTTEAFF. The CDR3 DNA sequence: TGTGCCAGCAGTGACAGGGGAACCACTGAAGCTTTCTTT.